The clone carrying this T cell receptor (beta chain) showed up just once. The sample belongs to a study of blood T cell repertoires in COVID-19. Study as a whole: T cells, B-cell-depleted T cells, or PBMCs supplied cDNA or gDNA.

V gave up 4 bases and J gave up 2 bases; unmatched junction bases: 6. CDR1 is SGHDT, CDR2 YYEEEE, per germline. There are 15 residues in the CDR3. Produced via immunoSEQ multiplex PCR; TCRdb's table is partial and in-frame only. The sample contains 100,000 to 120,000 clones, 85% of which appear only once. Sequencing was performed on peripheral blood. The rearrangement links TRBV5-6 to TRBJ1-2, with 9 nucleotides matching TRBD1. This receptor was identified in a human donor in a cohort sampled during active COVID-19. The CDR3 here is CASSPGTGQNYGYTF. Written as DNA, the CDR3 is TGTGCCAGCAGCCCTGGGACAGGGCAGAACTATGGCTACACCTTC.